One sample yielded the 15 T cell receptor beta chains listed below, sequenced in a study of T-cell memory formation after mild COVID-19. From the 5' RACE reads, TCRdb called clonotypes with MiXCR, one entry per CDR3 protein. The data contain over 450,000 distinct CDR3 sequences, over 20% of them seen just once; the ten biggest clones take up around an eighth. The sequenced sample was PBMCs or a T cell subset sorted from them (not recorded which). The source of these receptors is an adult woman who had mild COVID-19 (a few samples of this study predate the infection). Cell type and time point are not known.

This sequence joins TRBV6-2 or TRBV6-3 and TRBJ2-5, with 7 bases fitting TRBD2. Germline CDR1 reads MNHEY; CDR2 reads SVGEGT. After removal of 3 bases from V and 4 bases from J, the junction contained 5 bases not matched to a gene. CDR3 length: 14 residues. The CDR3 loop is CASSYLTGGETQYF. Here the CDR3 DNA reads TGTGCCAGCAGTTATCTGACGGGAGGAGAGACCCAGTACTTC.

This clonotype has only a few counts. This chain links TRBV7-3 with TRBJ2-1, with D tentatively TRBD2 (6 bases). Germline CDR1 is SGHTA and CDR2 is FQGTGA. CDR3 length: 15 residues. Trimming left V 5 bases short and J 6 bases short, with 17 bases between. In DNA form, the CDR3 reads TGTGCCAGCAGCCCCCTCCTGGGACTTCCCAATGAGCAGTTCTTC. Translated: CASSPLLGLPNEQFF.

This clonotype showed up just a few times. J is TRBJ2-1 and V is TRBV20-1; D not certain. Germline loops: CDR1 DFQATT, CDR2 SNEGSKA (reference sequence). The CDR3 runs to 15 residues. The V end was cut by 1 base, the J end by 0 bases, with 10 bases between. The CDR3 coding sequence is TGCAGTGCTAGAGTTACTCAGTTCTCCTACAATGAGCAGTTCTTC. The encoded protein is CSARVTQFSYNEQFF.

This clonotype was seen a few times. The chain combines TRBV21-1 with TRBJ2-1; the tabulated D call, TRBD1, remains unverified against the DNA. TRBV21-1 is recorded as a pseudogene. The CDR3 spans 23 residues. Written as DNA, the CDR3 is TGTGCCAGCAGCGATGTGGGTTATTCTAACTTTACCCAACTGAGGGGTTCAAACAATGAGCAGTTCTTC. Encoded protein: CASSDVGYSNFTQLRGSNNEQFF.

This clonotype was seen more than once but under ten times. The J gene is TRBJ1-2, the V gene TRBV6-1; D perhaps matches TRBD1 (5 bases). Germline CDR1 is MNHNS and CDR2 is SASEGT. CDR3 length: 15 residues. V was clipped by 5 bases and J by 6 bases, with 19 bases between them. The CDR3 reads CASSRTSEGWDGYTF. The CDR3 DNA follows: TGTGCCAGCAGTCGTACCTCAGAGGGGTGGGATGGCTACACCTTC.

This clonotype came up a few times. This chain links TRBV15 with TRBJ1-5; TRBD1 agrees at 9 bases. The CDR3 has 15 amino acids. Germline trimming cut 6 bases from V and 6 bases from J; bases unmatched to any gene: 9. The V gene's germline CDR1 is LNHNV and CDR2 YYDKDF (reference sequence). The CDR3 here is CATRETGTGLQPQHF. CDR3 DNA: TGTGCCACCAGAGAGACCGGGACAGGGCTTCAGCCCCAGCATTTT.

At least ten counts were recorded for this clonotype. The chain uses TRBV29-1 and TRBJ2-7, with 9 bases aligning to TRBD1. Trimming at V came to 7 bases and at J to 4 bases, leaving 11 bases not matched to a gene. The germline V gene encodes CDR1 SQVTM and CDR2 ANQGSEA. The CDR3 has 14 residues. The CDR3 nucleotides read TGCAGCGGGGCCGGGACAGGGCCTTCTTACGAGCAGTACTTC. This sequence encodes CSGAGTGPSYEQYF.

There are a few counts of this clonotype. This chain connects TRBV15 to TRBJ1-1, with D perhaps TRBD1 (6 bases). CDR3 length: 15 residues. Germline lookup yields CDR1 LNHNV and CDR2 YYDKDF (reference sequence). Trimming left V 3 bases short and J 3 bases short, with 14 bases between. The CDR3 region has the DNA TGTGCCACCAGCAGGGAACAGGGAAGGGACACTGAAGCTTTCTTT. It translates to CATSREQGRDTEAFF.

The chain joins TRBV7-9 to TRBJ2-7; TRBD2 aligns across 13 bases. The CDR3 has 15 amino acids. Trimming took 6 bases from V and 4 from J; bases not matched to a gene: 6. Germline CDR1 is SEHNR and CDR2 is FQNEAQ (reference sequence). In DNA, the CDR3 is TGTGCCAGCAGTTCAACTAGCGGGGGGGCGTACGAGCAGTACTTC. Amino acids: CASSSTSGGAYEQYF.

V and J are TRBV12-3 or TRBV12-4 and TRBJ2-7; 12 positions match TRBD2. The trim removed 0 bases at V and 5 bases at J, leaving 5 bases unmatched. The CDR3 covers 16 residues. The CDR3 bases are TGTGCCAGCAGTTTAGCGACTGGACTAGCGGGACACGAGCAGTACTTC. Amino acids: CASSLATGLAGHEQYF.

The rearrangement links TRBV4-2 to TRBJ1-1; the D gene is possibly TRBD1 (5 bases). V lost 0 bases and J lost 1, with 12 bases in between. This CDR3 region has 16 residues. CDR1 and CDR2 (germline): LGHNA, YNFKEQ. The CDR3 DNA sequence: TGTGCCAGCAGCCAAGATAAGGGGTATGGGAACACTGAAGCTTTCTTT. Translating gives CASSQDKGYGNTEAFF.

The chain joins TRBV5-6 to TRBJ1-1; a weak D match, TRBD1 (6 bases). Germline V gene data show CDR1 as SGHDT and CDR2 as YYEEEE. V was shortened by 1 base and J by 5 bases, with 15 bases between the two germline ends. The CDR3 contains 15 residues. Here the CDR3 reads CASSLRVGARTEAFF. As DNA, the CDR3 is TGTGCCAGCAGCTTGCGAGTGGGGGCCAGGACTGAAGCTTTCTTT.

This clonotype came up a few times. The rearrangement links TRBV20-1 to TRBJ2-1, with D perhaps matching TRBD2 (6 bases). The length of the CDR3 is 16 residues. From germline, CDR1 is DFQATT and CDR2 SNEGSKA (reference sequence). The V and J ends lost 7 bases and 0 bases respectively, with 19 bases between them. Here the CDR3 DNA reads TGCAGTGTCATTGTATCTAGCGCCAGCTCCTACAATGAGCAGTTCTTC. This translates into CSVIVSSASSYNEQFF.

In nucleotides, the CDR3 is TGTGCCAGCAGCTCGACGACAGGGCTGTTTAACTATGGCTACACCTTC. Amino acid sequence: CASSSTTGLFNYGYTF. The V gene is TRBV7-2, the J gene TRBJ1-2; 7 bases align to TRBD1. Germline V CDR1 and CDR2: SGHTA, FQGNSA. V lost 4 bases, J lost 1 base, and 9 bases stayed unmatched. The CDR3 spans 16 residues.

In this sample, this clonotype turned up a few times. The gene calls are TRBV20-1 and TRBJ1-2, with 9 positions matching TRBD1. Germline V gene sequence: CDR1 DFQATT, CDR2 SNEGSKA (reference sequence). This CDR3 spans 15 amino acids. This chain's CDR3 is CCERATGGSSYGYTF. In nucleotides, the CDR3 is TGCTGCGAGCGGGCTACAGGGGGCTCGTCGTATGGCTACACCTTC.